The clone carrying this T cell receptor beta chain appeared once. Its antigen is as yet unknown. The sample belongs to a study of blood T cells in healthy people across ages. Overall study findings and caveats: Per million T cells, the diversity of TCR beta decreased roughly linearly as age advanced.

Through a sample-barcoded 5' primer and a J-beta primer mix, a second PCR was run for roughly 7 to 12 cycles. From the 5' RACE reads, TCRdb called clonotypes with MiXCR, one entry per CDR3 protein. The sample records about 1.6 million distinct CDR3 sequences, about 35% being singletons. V lost 1 base to trimming and J lost 6 bases, with 15 bases between them. The length of the CDR3 is 15 residues. Germline CDR1 and CDR2: LGHNA and YNFKEQ. Sample: blood. This sequence was found in a young woman in good health. This chain connects TRBV4-2 to TRBJ1-2, with D perhaps matching TRBD1 (6 bases). CDR3 sequence reads: CASSQGSNREDGYTF. CDR3 coding DNA: TGTGCCAGCAGCCAAGGGTCGAACAGGGAAGATGGCTACACCTTC.